This T cell receptor (beta chain) was found in a study of cytomegalovirus exposure and HLA in healthy donors. At the level of the study: Unique TCRs from HLA-typed donors, 65 million to 85 million of them, were held in an early data release.

Both 60 Vbeta primers and 13 Jbeta primers went into the PCR. Data came from immunoSEQ multiplex PCR; TCRdb stores just in-frame clones and leaves some out. The sample has about 140,000 clones, roughly 82% seen once. This clonotype originated in a man younger than 35 in good health and CMV-seropositive. Source material: PBMCs.

CDR3: CASSRQGGANEKLFF. CDR3 DNA sequence: TGCGCCAGCAGTCGACAGGGGGGAGCTAATGAAAAACTGTTTTTT. The rearrangement uses TRBV4-1 and TRBJ1-4, with 9 nucleotides matching TRBD1. CDR3 size: 15 residues. Germline V gene lookup returns CDR1 MGHRA and CDR2 YSYEKL. Trimming took 6 bases from V and 3 from J; bases not matched to a gene: 5.